This TCR beta chain was obtained from a study of T cells in Graves' hyperthyroidism and ophthalmopathy. Whole-study results and caveats: Classification by a 13 V-J model distinguished ophthalmopathy from stable hyperthyroidism. Among thyroid clonotypes expanded above 0.001, most also appeared in blood. Ophthalmopathy onset followed model prediction by a median around 6.6 months.

This clonotype was counted a few times. Its antigen is still unknown. Germline loops: CDR1 LNHDA, CDR2 SQIVND (reference sequence). The CDR3 has 14 residues. Trimming took 3 bases from V and 2 from J, leaving 11 bases between them. RNA transcripts gave rise to amplified TCR beta CDR3 regions. The HTBI set primed first-round TCR CDR3 RT-PCR. Via MiXCR, TCRdb re-called the multiplex PCR reads, giving one row per CDR3 protein. The sample shows roughly 500,000 distinct CDR3 sequences, about 15% of them seen only once. The receptor comes from a woman aged 25 to 39 with Graves' hyperthyroidism that later progressed to Graves' ophthalmopathy. The chain employs TRBV19 and TRBJ2-7; D is perhaps TRBD2 (5 bases). The specimen was blood. The CDR3 is CASSIKDGAYEQYF. DNA of the CDR3: TGTGCCAGTAGTATCAAAGACGGGGCCTACGAGCAGTACTTC.